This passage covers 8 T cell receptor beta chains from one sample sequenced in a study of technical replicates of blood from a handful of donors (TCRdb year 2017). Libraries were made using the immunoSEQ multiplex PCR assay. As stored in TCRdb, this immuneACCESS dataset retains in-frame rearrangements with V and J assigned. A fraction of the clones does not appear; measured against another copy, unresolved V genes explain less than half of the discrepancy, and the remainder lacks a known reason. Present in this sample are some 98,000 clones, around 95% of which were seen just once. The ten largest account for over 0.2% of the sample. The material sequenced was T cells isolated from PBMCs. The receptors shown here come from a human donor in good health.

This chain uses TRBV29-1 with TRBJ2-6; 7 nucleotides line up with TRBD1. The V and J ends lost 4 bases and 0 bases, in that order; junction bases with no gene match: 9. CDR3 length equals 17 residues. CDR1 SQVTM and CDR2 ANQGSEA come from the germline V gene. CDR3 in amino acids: CSVGAGGSFSGANVLTF. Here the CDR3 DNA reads TGCAGCGTTGGGGCAGGGGGTTCCTTCTCTGGGGCCAACGTCCTGACTTTC.

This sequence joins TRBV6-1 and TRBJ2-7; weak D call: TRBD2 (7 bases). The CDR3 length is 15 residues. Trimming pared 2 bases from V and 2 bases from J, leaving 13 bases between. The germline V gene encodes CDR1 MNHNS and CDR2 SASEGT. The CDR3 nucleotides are TGTGCCAGCAGTGAAAGGGGGGGAGGGGCCTACGAGCAGTACTTC. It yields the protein CASSERGGGAYEQYF.

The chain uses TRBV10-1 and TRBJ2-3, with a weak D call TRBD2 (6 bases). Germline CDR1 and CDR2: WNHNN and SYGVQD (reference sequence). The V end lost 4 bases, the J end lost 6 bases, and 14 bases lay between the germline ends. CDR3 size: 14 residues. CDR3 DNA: TGCGCCAGCAGTGCCCGTGGGGGGTTTGATACGCAGTATTTT. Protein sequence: CASSARGGFDTQYF.

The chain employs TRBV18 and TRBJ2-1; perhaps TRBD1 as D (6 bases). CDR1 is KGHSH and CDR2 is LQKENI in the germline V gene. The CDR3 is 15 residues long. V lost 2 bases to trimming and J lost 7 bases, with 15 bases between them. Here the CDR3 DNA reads TGTGCCAGCTCACCAAAGGGGGTATCGGCGAATGAGCAGTTCTTC. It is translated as CASSPKGVSANEQFF.

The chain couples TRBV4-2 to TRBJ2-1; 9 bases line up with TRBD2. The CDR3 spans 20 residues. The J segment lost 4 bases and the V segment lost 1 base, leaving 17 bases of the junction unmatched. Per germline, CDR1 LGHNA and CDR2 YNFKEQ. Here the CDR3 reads CASSQVARAGGRAFYNEQFF. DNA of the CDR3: TGTGCCAGCAGCCAAGTTGCAAGGGCTGGCGGGAGGGCGTTTTACAATGAGCAGTTCTTC.

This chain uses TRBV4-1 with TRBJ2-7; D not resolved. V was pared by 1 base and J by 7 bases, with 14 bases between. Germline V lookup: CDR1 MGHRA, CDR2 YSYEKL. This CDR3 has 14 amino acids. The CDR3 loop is CASSQGVTLGEQYF. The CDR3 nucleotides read TGCGCCAGCAGCCAAGGGGTCACTCTCGGGGAGCAGTACTTC.

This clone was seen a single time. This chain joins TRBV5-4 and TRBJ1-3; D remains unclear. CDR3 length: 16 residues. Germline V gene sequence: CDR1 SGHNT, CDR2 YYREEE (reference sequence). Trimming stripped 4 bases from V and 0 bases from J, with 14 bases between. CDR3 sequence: CASSPELFSSGNTIYF. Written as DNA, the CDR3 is TGTGCCAGCAGCCCCGAATTGTTCAGCTCTGGAAACACCATATATTTT.

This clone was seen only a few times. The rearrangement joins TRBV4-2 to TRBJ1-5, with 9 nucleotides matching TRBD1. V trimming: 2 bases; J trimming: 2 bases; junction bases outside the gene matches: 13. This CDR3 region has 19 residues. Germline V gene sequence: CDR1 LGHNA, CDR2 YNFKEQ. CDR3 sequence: CASSQRNTGGKSGNQPQHF. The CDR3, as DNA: TGTGCCAGCAGCCAACGAAACACAGGGGGCAAGTCTGGCAATCAGCCCCAGCATTTT.